The 13 T cell receptor beta chains in this list originate from one sample, sequenced in a study of T-cell reconstitution after alpha-beta-depleted transplantation in children. Preparation of the TCRbeta library used unique molecular identifiers. Via MiXCR, TCRdb re-called the PCR reads, giving one row per CDR3 protein. The data show about 92,000 distinct CDR3 sequences, roughly an eighth seen once. This specimen was PBMCs from the stem cell graft donor, taken from the stem cell graft. The receptors stem from a human donor who donated a stem cell graft to a child with inherited bone marrow failure.

In this sample, this clonotype turned up many times. The genes are TRBV10-3 and TRBJ1-5; D call uncertain. The V and J ends lost 2 bases and 1 base respectively, with 9 bases between them. This CDR3 has 15 residues. The V gene's germline CDR1 is ENHRY and CDR2 SYGVKD. In DNA form, the CDR3 reads TGTGCCATCAGTGAGGAACAGTTCAGCAATCAGCCCCAGCATTTT. This sequence encodes CAISEEQFSNQPQHF.

V gene TRBV11-2 combines with J gene TRBJ1-2; D is ambiguous. CDR1 is SGHAT, CDR2 FQNNGV, per germline. The V and J ends lost 1 base and 4 bases respectively, with 13 bases between them. This CDR3 contains 15 residues. DNA of the CDR3: TGTGCCAGCAGCTTAGGGGTGGCACAGAGCTATGGCTACACCTTC. Protein sequence: CASSLGVAQSYGYTF. The whole variable domain, filled in from reference TRBV11-2 and TRBJ1-2, reads EAGVAQSPRYKIIEKRQSVAFWCNPISGHATLYWYQQILGQGPKLLIQFQNNGVVDDSQLPKDRFSAERLKGVDSTLKIQPAKLEDSAVYLCASSLGVAQSYGYTFGSGTRLTVV.

This clonotype was seen ten or more times. CDR3 in DNA: TGCGCCAGCAGCCTAAACGGGGGGTCACCCCTCCACTTT. Protein: CASSLNGGSPLHF. The chain carries TRBV5-1 and TRBJ1-6; possible D gene TRBD1, 5 bases. The CDR3 extends over 13 amino acids. The germline gives CDR1 SGHRS, CDR2 YFSETQ. V lost 4 bases and J 10 bases, leaving 12 bases between the germline ends.

The rearrangement joins TRBV24-1 to TRBJ2-1; D is perhaps TRBD1 (5 bases). The CDR3 is made up of 15 amino acids. The V gene's germline CDR1 is KGHDR and CDR2 SFDVKD. V was clipped by 4 bases and J by 6 bases, with 15 bases between them. The CDR3 nucleotides are TGTGCCACCAGTGAAGGGGAAACTCTGGGCAATGAGCAGTTCTTC. Residues: CATSEGETLGNEQFF.

The table lists this clonotype with many counts. The rearrangement links TRBV7-9 to TRBJ1-6; 7 positions match TRBD1. Germline V gives CDR1 SEHNR, CDR2 FQNEAQ (reference sequence). V trimming: 1 base; J trimming: 9 bases; junction bases outside the gene matches: 6. This CDR3 contains 15 residues. The CDR3 is CASSLDRGGGSPLHF. The CDR3 nucleotides are TGTGCCAGCAGCTTAGACAGGGGAGGAGGTTCACCCCTCCACTTT.

V and J are TRBV12-3 or TRBV12-4 and TRBJ2-3, with 9 bases lining up with TRBD2. This CDR3 has 13 amino acids. V shed 6 bases, J shed 4 bases, and the junction held 2 bases outside the gene matches. CDR3 nucleotide sequence: TGTGCCAGCAGACGGACTAGCGCAGATACGCAGTATTTT. It specifies CASRRTSADTQYF.

This clonotype was seen repeatedly, ten times or more. CDR3 in amino acids: CASSLPEDLGNQPQHF. CDR3 DNA sequence: TGTGCCAGCAGTTTACCCGAGGATCTTGGCAATCAGCCCCAGCATTTT. The chain joins TRBV28 to TRBJ1-5; D uncertain. Deletions cut 2 bases from V and 2 bases from J, with 13 bases between. CDR1 is MDHEN, CDR2 SYDVKM, per germline. The CDR3 length is 16 residues. The full variable domain, with the rest looked up from reference TRBV28 and TRBJ1-5, is DVKVTQSSRYLVKRTGEKVFLECVQDMDHENMFWYRQDPGLGLRLIYFSYDVKMKEKGDIPEGYSVSREKKERFSLILESASTNQTSMYLCASSLPEDLGNQPQHFGDGTRLSIL.

V and J are TRBV7-2 and TRBJ1-1; D is perhaps TRBD1 (5 bases). Germline assignment: CDR1 SGHTA and CDR2 FQGNSA. CDR3 length equals 14 residues. Trimming left V 2 bases short and J 2 bases short, with 9 bases between. This CDR3 is CASSLYGGNTEAFF. In DNA, the CDR3 is TGTGCCAGCAGCTTATACGGGGGAAACACTGAAGCTTTCTTT.

The chain carries TRBV29-1 and TRBJ2-7; unclear D gene. Germline loops: CDR1 SQVTM, CDR2 ANQGSEA. CDR3 size: 11 residues. Trimming stripped 5 bases from V and 5 bases from J, with 10 bases between. In DNA, the CDR3 is TGCAGCGTTCAGTGGTTCGACGAGCAGTACTTC. Translating gives CSVQWFDEQYF.

This clonotype was seen ten or more times. The CDR3 DNA reads as TGTGCCAGCAGCCAAGCAGCGGGGGGCCGAGAGACCCAGTACTTC. Protein product: CASSQAAGGRETQYF. The rearrangement uses TRBV3-1 and TRBJ2-5; 9 bases line up with TRBD2. Germline V gene data show CDR1 as LGHDT and CDR2 as YNNKEL (reference sequence). The CDR3 totals 15 residues. With 1 base clipped from V and 4 bases from J, the junction kept 4 bases outside the gene matches.

The V gene is TRBV5-1, the J gene TRBJ2-7; 11 positions match TRBD1. V shed 3 bases and J 6 bases; nucleotides not matched to a gene: 5. Germline V gives CDR1 SGHRS, CDR2 YFSETQ. CDR3 length equals 14 residues. The CDR3 region is CASSSGQGAGEQYF. In DNA form, the CDR3 reads TGCGCCAGCAGCTCCGGACAGGGGGCAGGCGAGCAGTACTTC. Combining the CDR3 with reference TRBV5-1 and TRBJ2-7 gives the whole variable domain KAGVTQTPRYLIKTRGQQVTLSCSPISGHRSVSWYQQTPGQGLQFLFEYFSETQRNKGNFPGRFSGRQFSNSRSEMNVSTLELGDSALYLCASSSGQGAGEQYFGPGTRLTVT.

This clonotype was seen repeatedly, ten times or more. The chain links TRBV5-1 to TRBJ2-1; 8 bases fit TRBD2. From germline, CDR1 is SGHRS and CDR2 YFSETQ. The CDR3 extends over 16 amino acids. Losses at the gene ends were 4 bases for V and 0 bases for J; bases not matched to a gene: 6. CDR3 in amino acids: CASSRGGTSSYNEQFF. For the CDR3, the DNA is TGCGCCAGCAGCCGGGGGGGGACCAGCTCCTACAATGAGCAGTTCTTC.

At least ten counts were recorded for this clonotype. V and J are TRBV6-1 and TRBJ1-3, with D maybe TRBD1 (5 bases). CDR3 length equals 14 residues. V gave up 7 bases and J gave up 0 bases, with 10 bases separating them. CDR1 and CDR2 from the germline V gene are MNHNS and SASEGT. The CDR3 sequence: CASKGPNSGNTIYF. In DNA, the CDR3 is TGTGCCAGCAAGGGACCGAACTCTGGAAACACCATATATTTT.